This TCR beta chain was observed in a study of T cells expressing NK-cell markers (dated by TCRdb to about 2020). With respect to the entire study: Three sorted T-cell subsets (CD3+CD56+NKG2C+, CD3+CD56+NKG2C- and CD3+CD56-NKG2C+) from several donors had their TCR beta-chain repertoires profiled. Among the eight sequenced donors, only one was HCMV-seronegative, while the other seven were HCMV-seropositive. The study sequenced eight donors, all healthy volunteers chosen at random: three men and five women. The libraries were sequenced on Illumina HiSeq 2000/2500, MiSeq or NextSeq, producing 2 x 150 bp reads. On the study overall, not on this receptor specifically: It remained unclear whether the expanded NKG2C-expressing T cell clones were specific for HCMV antigens. Those dominant clonotypes were again the most abundant among CD3+CD56-NKG2C+ cells in four donors, at roughly 25-60.1%. In six donors, the dominant CD3+CD56+NKG2C+ clonotypes were found to rank among the top 10 CD8+ clonotypes and to make up 1.0-7.0% of CD8+ T cells.

Sequencing took place on an Illumina HiSeq 2000. 5'RACE template switching, by which a universal primer site and unique molecular identifiers were added, was used to make TCR beta cDNA libraries. Priming for cDNA synthesis came from the TCR beta constant segment, and two successive PCR amplification steps followed. The study's own analysis went as follows. Reads were demultiplexed and grouped by UMI with MIGEC, and clonotypes were assembled and quantified with MiTCR. To exclude erroneous sequences, any TCR cDNA sequence not supported by at least two reads was discarded. The tcR package was used for downstream repertoire analysis, and clonotypes were matched across fractions by CDR3 nucleotide sequence plus V segment. Antigen specificity was annotated against VDJdb with VDJmatch, allowing one amino acid substitution in CDR3. Following TCRdb reprocessing, every CDR3 protein sequence forms one entry, and DNA is not provided. The V and J calls come from TCRdb's annotation, not from the publication. This sample's table carries about 390,000 distinct CDR3 sequences. Together, the top ten hold around 10% of the sample.

For this clonotype: Its antigen remains undetermined.

CDR1 and CDR2 were assigned from the germline V gene (reference sequence) as LGHDT and YNNKEL. Spanning cysteine to phenylalanine, the CDR3 consists of 15 amino acids. DNA for this receptor is not on file. HCMV-specific IgG was detected in serum with a commercial ELISA kit to determine HCMV serostatus. Peripheral blood mononuclear cells were isolated from blood by Ficoll density gradient centrifugation. The TCR comes from a woman in her forties or fifties in good health. Donor details come from another sample of the same person, matched by shared clones. What was sequenced was blood T cells: a sorted CD56 or NKG2C T cell subset, CD4+ or CD8+ T cells, or bulk PBMC T cells (not recorded which). The receptor chain draws on TRBV3-1 and TRBJ2-1; as DNA is missing, the TRBD2 call by TCRdb cannot be tested. The CDR3 here reads CASSQFQGHFDEQFF.